Each of the 27 T cell receptor beta chains below was sequenced from the same sample in a study of blood T cell repertoires in COVID-19. The protocol was immunoSEQ multiplex PCR, while the TCRdb copy is restricted to in-frame clones and leaves out a portion. The repertoire holds some 200,000 clones, with 86% as singletons. The sample consisted of peripheral blood. The source is a woman older than 75 in a cohort sampled during active or convalescent COVID-19.

This chain joins TRBV15 and TRBJ1-4; 7 positions match TRBD1. Germline V gives CDR1 LNHNV, CDR2 YYDKDF (reference sequence). The CDR3 is 17 amino acids. V was pared by 0 bases and J by 8 bases, with 12 bases of the junction left unmatched. This chain's CDR3 is CATSRDPARGAKEKLFF. In DNA, the CDR3 is TGTGCCACCAGCAGAGATCCGGCCAGGGGGGCAAAAGAAAAACTGTTTTTT. Full variable domain (rest looked up from reference TRBV15 and TRBJ1-4): DAMVIQNPRYQVTQFGKPVTLSCSQTLNHNVMYWYQQKSSQAPKLLFHYYDKDFNNEADTPDNFQSRRPNTSFCFLDIRSPGLGDTAMYLCATSRDPARGAKEKLFFGSGTQLSVL.

V is TRBV21-1 and J is TRBJ1-2; the table's D call, TRBD1, has no DNA check behind it. TRBV21-1 is recorded as a pseudogene. CDR3 size: 13 residues. CDR3 residues: CASTKRTVDGYTF. DNA for the CDR3: TGTGCCAGCACTAAAAGGACAGTGGATGGCTACACCTTC.

The chain joins TRBV6-2 or TRBV6-3 to TRBJ2-7; D is perhaps TRBD2 (5 bases). The CDR3 totals 13 residues. The germline CDR1 and CDR2 sequences are MNHEY and SVGEGT. V was shortened by 2 bases and J by 4 bases, with 9 bases between the two germline ends. The CDR3 here is CASSYQTRYEQYF. In DNA form, the CDR3 reads TGTGCCAGCAGTTACCAAACTAGGTACGAGCAGTACTTC.

CDR3 nucleotide sequence: TGCGCCAGCAGCCAAGATAGGGGCTCTTCAGATACGCAGTATTTT. Protein sequence: CASSQDRGSSDTQYF. The chain recombines TRBV4-3 with TRBJ2-3; the D gene is possibly TRBD1 (5 bases). The CDR3 loop spans 15 amino acids. V gave up 0 bases and J gave up 4 bases, with 11 bases separating them. Germline V gives CDR1 LGHNA, CDR2 YSLEER.

The gene calls are TRBV13 and TRBJ2-3; 7 bases line up with TRBD2. J lost 1 base, V lost 0 bases, and 4 bases had no gene match. The CDR3 totals 16 residues. Germline loops: CDR1 PRHDT, CDR2 FYEKMQ (reference sequence). The CDR3 DNA is TGTGCCAGCAGCTTAGGAATCGCGGGGGGCACAGATACGCAGTATTTT. Translation: CASSLGIAGGTDTQYF.

This clone was picked up a small number of times. The chain combines TRBV10-1 with TRBJ2-1; 9 bases agree with TRBD2. V shed 5 bases, J shed 4 bases, and the junction held 3 bases outside the gene matches. The CDR3 consists of 14 residues. Germline V gene sequence: CDR1 WNHNN, CDR2 SYGVQD (reference sequence). CDR3 residues: CASSRSGGYNEQFF. CDR3 coding DNA: TGCGCCAGCAGTAGGAGCGGGGGGTACAATGAGCAGTTCTTC.

This chain links TRBV19 with TRBJ1-5, with 10 nucleotides matching TRBD1. Germline CDR1 LNHDA, CDR2 SQIVND (reference sequence). The J segment lost 3 bases and the V segment lost 4 bases, leaving 6 bases of the junction unmatched. The CDR3 has 16 amino acids. CDR3 amino acids: CASSKTGTGDNQPQHF. The DNA of the CDR3 is TGTGCCAGTAGTAAGACCGGGACAGGGGACAATCAGCCCCAGCATTTT.

The chain links TRBV11-2 to TRBJ1-2; D possibly corresponds to TRBD1 (6 bases). The germline gives CDR1 SGHAT, CDR2 FQNNGV. V shed 4 bases and J shed 2 bases, with 23 bases lying between them. The CDR3 totals 18 residues. The CDR3 protein is CASSSIQGPPHLNYGYTF. The CDR3 nucleotides read TGTGCCAGCAGCTCAATACAGGGTCCCCCACATTTAAACTATGGCTACACCTTC.

CDR3 residues: CASKGGSGDTQYF. The CDR3 region has the DNA TGTGCCAGCAAGGGCGGGAGTGGAGATACGCAGTATTTT. The chain uses TRBV6-5 and TRBJ2-3, with TRBD2 identical over 7 bases. This CDR3 region has 13 residues. Germline V gene lookup returns CDR1 MNHEY and CDR2 SVGAGI. Unmatched junction bases numbered 6, after V lost 7 bases and J lost 5 bases.

This chain connects TRBV5-1 to TRBJ2-1; 10 bases fit TRBD2. The CDR3 sequence is 16 residues long. Germline CDR1 is SGHRS and CDR2 is YFSETQ. V lost 4 bases and J lost 4; bases outside the gene matches: 8. CDR3 in DNA: TGCGCCAGCAGCAAAGGCGGGACTAGCGATTACAATGAGCAGTTCTTC. Its translation is CASSKGGTSDYNEQFF.

V and J are TRBV19 and TRBJ1-2, with 7 bases aligning to TRBD1. J was trimmed by 8 bases and V by 2 bases; bases with no gene match: 8. The germline gives CDR1 LNHDA, CDR2 SQIVND (reference sequence). CDR3 size: 14 residues. The CDR3 loop reads CASSILSTGKGYTF. CDR3 DNA: TGTGCCAGTAGTATATTATCGACAGGGAAGGGCTACACCTTC.

This rearrangement joins TRBV7-8 to TRBJ1-5, with D hard to call. This CDR3 comprises 13 residues. V lost 5 bases and J 4 bases, leaving 9 bases between the germline ends. CDR1 and CDR2 (germline): SGHVS, FQNEAQ. CDR3 loop: CASSLDWNQPQHF. The CDR3 nucleotides are TGTGCCAGCAGCCTAGACTGGAATCAGCCCCAGCATTTT.

The V and J genes are TRBV5-1 and TRBJ2-5, with 9 bases fitting TRBD2. The CDR3 runs 16 residues. Per germline, CDR1 SGHRS and CDR2 YFSETQ. Trimming removed 0 bases from V and 3 bases from J; junction bases left unmatched: 6. As DNA, the CDR3 is TGCGCCAGCAGCTTGGTTCCGACTAGCGGCAAAGAGACCCAGTACTTC. It codes for CASSLVPTSGKETQYF.

This chain links TRBV10-3 with TRBJ2-1; 14 bases fit TRBD2. After removal of 5 bases from V and 7 bases from J, the junction contained 7 bases not matched to a gene. CDR3 length equals 16 residues. Germline V gene sequence: CDR1 ENHRY, CDR2 SYGVKD. The CDR3 loop reads CAISPPGTSGRNEQFF. CDR3 in DNA: TGTGCCATCAGTCCCCCCGGGACTAGCGGGAGAAATGAGCAGTTCTTC.

This sequence joins TRBV6-5 and TRBJ1-6, with D perhaps matching TRBD1 (6 bases). V shed 2 bases and J shed 6 bases, with 11 bases lying between them. This CDR3 has 15 residues. CDR1 is MNHEY and CDR2 is SVGAGI in the germline V gene. The CDR3 loop reads CASSYATGFNSPLHF. The DNA for the CDR3 is TGTGCCAGCAGTTACGCCACAGGGTTTAATTCACCCCTCCACTTT.

This chain links TRBV7-2 with TRBJ1-5, with TRBD1 as a possible D gene (6 bases). The germline V gene encodes CDR1 SGHTA and CDR2 FQGNSA. V lost 5 bases and J lost 7, with 12 bases in between. The CDR3 is 13 amino acids. As DNA, the CDR3 is TGTGCCAGCAGCGCCCAGGGGTACCAGCCCCAGCATTTT. It codes for CASSAQGYQPQHF. Combining the CDR3 with reference TRBV7-2 and TRBJ1-5 gives the whole variable domain GAGVSQSPSNKVTEKGKDVELRCDPISGHTALYWYRQSLGQGLEFLIYFQGNSAPDKSGLPSDRFSAERTGGSVSTLTIQRTQQEDSAVYLCASSAQGYQPQHFGDGTRLSIL.

The V call is TRBV18, the J call TRBJ2-7, with 13 bases aligning to TRBD2. The CDR3 extends over 15 amino acids. Germline loops: CDR1 KGHSH, CDR2 LQKENI. V lost 6 bases and J lost 6; bases outside the gene matches: 8. The CDR3 DNA sequence: TGTGCCAGCTCCGGGACTAGCGGGATAACTGGCGAGCAGTACGTC. It is translated as CASSGTSGITGEQYV.

This chain joins TRBV5-1 and TRBJ2-1; TRBD1 matches at 8 bases. The J segment lost 5 bases and the V segment lost 1 base, leaving 5 bases of the junction unmatched. This CDR3 is 15 amino acids long. The germline gives CDR1 SGHRS, CDR2 YFSETQ. In DNA, the CDR3 is TGCGCCAGCAGCTTGTTGGGACAGGAGAACAATGAGCAGTTCTTC. As protein: CASSLLGQENNEQFF.

V usage is TRBV2 and J usage is TRBJ2-2; D ambiguous. This CDR3 region has 14 residues. Between the trimmed V and J ends, which lost 6 bases and 1 base, there was a span of 9 bases. Germline V gives CDR1 SNHLY, CDR2 FYNNEI. CDR3: CASSPGMNTGELFF. The CDR3 nucleotides read TGTGCCAGCAGCCCAGGCATGAACACCGGGGAGCTGTTTTTT.

The chain recombines TRBV11-3 with TRBJ1-2, with D unresolved. This CDR3 has 12 amino acids. Germline V gene sequence: CDR1 SGHNT, CDR2 YENEEA. The V and J ends lost 1 base and 6 bases respectively, with 6 bases between them. The CDR3 nucleotides are TGTGCCAGCAGCTTAGGAGGGAATGGCTACACCTTC. It translates to CASSLGGNGYTF.

This chain's CDR3 is CASSSFKLAGRYNEQFF. As DNA, the CDR3 is TGTGCCAGCAGCTCCTTTAAACTAGCGGGCCGCTACAATGAGCAGTTCTTC. V gene TRBV5-4 combines with J gene TRBJ2-1; 9 bases match TRBD2. The V segment lost 3 bases and the J segment 3 bases; nucleotides outside the gene matches: 10. The length of the CDR3 is 17 residues. Germline CDR1 SGHNT, CDR2 YYREEE (reference sequence).

The rearrangement joins TRBV19 to TRBJ1-1; 9 bases line up with TRBD1. Germline CDR1 reads LNHDA; CDR2 reads SQIVND (reference sequence). The junction had 7 bases not matched to a gene; V was cut back by 4 bases and J by 1 base. This CDR3 has 16 amino acids. The CDR3 here is CASSNRDRVANTEAFF. CDR3 nucleotide sequence: TGTGCCAGTAGTAACCGGGACAGGGTCGCGAACACTGAAGCTTTCTTT.

The V gene is TRBV6-5, the J gene TRBJ2-1, with a possible D match to TRBD2 (6 bases). The CDR3 is made up of 15 amino acids. Germline assignment: CDR1 MNHEY and CDR2 SVGAGI. V shed 2 bases and J shed 3 bases, with 11 bases lying between them. The chain's CDR3 is CASSYEGGVYNEQFF. The CDR3 DNA is TGTGCCAGCAGTTACGAGGGAGGTGTCTACAATGAGCAGTTCTTC.

The chain is built from TRBV28 and TRBJ1-2; no clear D. The CDR3 sequence is 13 residues long. V was clipped by 7 bases and J by 2 bases, with 11 bases between them. The germline V gene encodes CDR1 MDHEN and CDR2 SYDVKM. CDR3 in DNA: TGTGCCAGCACCGCCGGTCTAAACTATGGCTACACCTTC. Its protein product is CASTAGLNYGYTF.

The chain joins TRBV7-9 to TRBJ1-1, with 9 bases that match TRBD1. V was clipped by 4 bases and J by 1 base; unmatched bases: 10. The V gene's germline CDR1 is SEHNR and CDR2 FQNEAQ (reference sequence). The CDR3 is 17 amino acids. The CDR3 sequence: CASSSITGQGPNTEAFF. For the CDR3, the DNA is TGTGCCAGCAGCTCAATCACCGGACAGGGGCCGAACACTGAAGCTTTCTTT.

This chain connects TRBV24-1 to TRBJ1-1; no firm D call. V was pared by 5 bases and J by 1 base, with 19 bases between. Germline V CDR1 and CDR2: KGHDR, SFDVKD. The CDR3 consists of 17 residues. The CDR3 here is CATSGYGSQSTNTEAFF. The CDR3 nucleotides are TGTGCCACCAGTGGGTACGGCTCACAGTCGACGAACACTGAAGCTTTCTTT.

This chain connects TRBV14 to TRBJ2-1; 12 positions agree with TRBD2. The ends lost 1 base at V and 9 bases at J; junction bases unmatched: 1. CDR1 SGHDN and CDR2 FVKESK come from the germline V gene. This CDR3 has 14 amino acids. CDR3 loop: CASSQGLAGVEQFF. The CDR3 region has the DNA TGTGCCAGCAGCCAAGGACTAGCGGGAGTTGAGCAGTTCTTC.